The clone carrying this T cell receptor beta chain was seen more than once but under ten times. Its antigen remains unknown. Its ends do not fully match the called genes, so a read error is possible. The germline V gene encodes CDR1 SSHAT and CDR2 FNYEAQ (reference sequence). There are 14 residues in the CDR3. Time point reported: patch test 3, about 24 weeks after DPC sensitization. Documented treatment: therapeutic diphenylcyclopropenone sensitization with weekly scalp DPC. The data were taken from a study of human T cells and chemical hapten exposure. General study results and limits: Sensitizing with DPC caused no change in TCRs above 1 in 1000 frequency.

MiXCR, run by TCRdb on the RACE reads, gives a single entry per CDR3 protein. Among tens of thousands of distinct CDR3 sequences listed, 9.5% to 15% were seen once. The chain recombines TRBV7-7 with TRBJ2-5; 7 positions agree with TRBD1. The sequencing used whole blood, collected in connection with sensitization to the hapten diphenylcyclopropenone (DPC). The clonotype was recovered from a man younger than 40 with alopecia areata. Some clones in this sample may be carry-over from other donors' samples. CDR3 loop: CASRIPGQKVTQYF. CDR3 nucleotide sequence: TGTGCTAGCAGGATACCGGGACAGAAGGTGACCCAGTACTTC.